These 18 T cell receptor beta chains were sequenced from one sample in a study of T cells in Graves' hyperthyroidism and ophthalmopathy. RNA transcripts were the template for amplifying TCR beta CDR3 regions. The TCR CDR3 first-round RT-PCR relied on the HTBI primer set. Each CDR3 protein is one row after TCRdb ran MiXCR on the multiplex PCR reads. Here the sample spans fewer than 650,000 distinct CDR3 sequences, over 45% being singletons. The sample comprised peripheral blood or thyroid tissue (not recorded which). Every receptor here comes from an adult woman with Graves' disease, either hyperthyroidism or ophthalmopathy (not recorded which).

As concerns this clonotype: The conserved phenylalanine or tryptophan normally closing the CDR3 is absent here, so this likely arose from a read error. The limits of the CDR3 on the DNA are not certain, so only TCRdb's listed CDR3 is given. The chain recombines TRBV7-2 with TRBJ1-2. Per the germline V gene, CDR1 is SGHTA and CDR2 is FQGNSA. The CDR3 is 10 amino acids long, termini counted. CDR3 sequence reads: CASSLASGSL.

This clonotype appeared a few times. The rearrangement links TRBV6-5 to TRBJ2-5; a possible D gene is TRBD2 (6 bases). The V and J ends lost 7 bases and 4 bases respectively, with 10 bases between them. The CDR3 has 12 amino acids. Germline V lookup: CDR1 MNHEY, CDR2 SVGAGI. The CDR3 DNA follows: TGTGCCAGCAATACAGCGGGAGAGACCCAGTACTTC. Its protein product is CASNTAGETQYF.

In its sample, this clonotype was seen a few times. The rearrangement joins TRBV7-8 to TRBJ1-5; D is ambiguous. V was pared by 2 bases and J by 0 bases, with 8 bases between. Germline CDR1 is SGHVS and CDR2 is FQNEAQ. The CDR3 is 15 amino acids. CDR3 residues: CASSLRLTSNQPQHF. The CDR3 region has the DNA TGTGCCAGCAGCTTACGCCTAACTAGCAATCAGCCCCAGCATTTT. The full variable domain, rest sourced from reference TRBV7-8 and TRBJ1-5, is GAGVSQSPRYKVAKRGQDVALRCDPISGHVSLFWYQQALGQGPEFLTYFQNEAQLDKSGLPSDRFFAERPEGSVSTLKIQRTQQEDSAVYLCASSLRLTSNQPQHFGDGTRLSIL.

The chain has TRBV7-2 and TRBJ1-6; 12 nucleotides match TRBD1. The germline gives CDR1 SGHTA, CDR2 FQGNSA. The CDR3 runs to 15 residues. With 5 bases clipped from V and 12 bases from J, the junction kept 8 bases outside the gene matches. The CDR3 here is CASSLTGTGGGPLHF. CDR3 sequence (DNA): TGTGCCAGCAGCCTAACCGGGACAGGGGGCGGACCCCTCCACTTT.

This clonotype was observed many times. V is TRBV6-1 and J is TRBJ1-6; D is unclear. Germline CDR1 is MNHNS and CDR2 is SASEGT. The CDR3 has 14 amino acids. Trimming removed 4 bases from V and 10 bases from J, with 14 bases in between. CDR3: CASSGGLEGSPLHF. DNA of the CDR3: TGTGCCAGCAGTGGAGGGCTGGAAGGATCACCCCTCCACTTT.

The chain recombines TRBV29-1 with TRBJ1-1, with TRBD1 identical over 9 bases. Looked up from germline, CDR1 is SQVTM and CDR2 is ANQGSEA. J was trimmed by 7 bases and V by 6 bases; bases with no gene match: 15. This CDR3 spans 15 amino acids. The CDR3 sequence: CSVKVGTGLNGEAFF. In DNA, the CDR3 is TGCAGCGTCAAAGTAGGGACAGGGTTAAACGGTGAAGCTTTCTTT.

Ten or more counts support this clonotype. The V call is TRBV14, the J call TRBJ2-5, with D possibly being TRBD1 (7 bases). Germline CDR1 reads SGHDN; CDR2 reads FVKESK. This CDR3 is built from 17 residues. V gave up 0 bases and J gave up 4 bases, with 18 bases separating them. The CDR3 DNA is TGTGCCAGCAGCCAAGACCTTAGACAGGGAGGAAGAGAGACCCAGTACTTC. It codes for CASSQDLRQGGRETQYF. The variable domain in full, completed from reference TRBV14 and TRBJ2-5, reads EAGVTQFPSHSVIEKGQTVTLRCDPISGHDNLYWYRRVMGKEIKFLLHFVKESKQDESGMPNNRFLAERTGGTYSTLKVQPAELEDSGVYFCASSQDLRQGGRETQYFGPGTRLLVL.

The rearrangement joins TRBV7-9 to TRBJ1-5; 9 bases are a match to TRBD1. This CDR3 has 15 amino acids. V lost 5 bases to trimming and J lost 5 bases; unmatched junction nucleotides: 7. CDR1 is SEHNR and CDR2 is FQNEAQ in the germline V gene (reference sequence). CDR3 amino acids: CASSHRDRADQPQHF. The CDR3 DNA sequence: TGTGCCAGCAGCCACCGGGACAGGGCTGATCAGCCCCAGCATTTT.

This clonotype has just a few counts. The chain recombines TRBV12-3 or TRBV12-4 with TRBJ1-6; the match to TRBD1 covers 10 bases. V was pared by 6 bases and J by 10 bases, with 3 bases of the junction left unmatched. The CDR3 runs to 13 residues. DNA for the CDR3: TGTGCCAGCAGAGGACAGGGGGAATCACCCCTCCACTTT. Its translation is CASRGQGESPLHF.

This sequence joins TRBV20-1 and TRBJ1-1; D unresolved. V was shortened by 0 bases and J by 1 base, with 3 bases between the two germline ends. The CDR3 has 12 residues. Germline V CDR1 and CDR2: DFQATT, SNEGSKA (reference sequence). The CDR3 DNA reads as TGCAGTGCTAGAGATACGAACACTGAAGCTTTCTTT. This encodes CSARDTNTEAFF.

Concerning this clonotype itself: It may be a read error: a sequence one base away is much more abundant. The CDR3 does not close with the conserved phenylalanine or tryptophan, likely indicating a read error. The gene calls are TRBV7-2 and TRBJ2-7; 13 bases match TRBD2. Germline CDR1 reads SGHTA; CDR2 reads FQGNSA. The CDR3 length is 19 residues. The trim removed 4 bases at V and 1 base at J, leaving 13 bases unmatched. The CDR3 here is CASSSWTSGRFRNSYEQYS. CDR3 DNA sequence: TGTGCCAGCAGCTCGTGGACTAGCGGGAGATTCAGGAATTCCTACGAGCAGTACTCC.

The J gene is TRBJ2-5, the V gene TRBV7-2; TRBD1 aligns across 7 bases. V shed 5 bases, J shed 9 bases, and the junction held 12 bases outside the gene matches. This CDR3 contains 14 residues. Germline values: CDR1 SGHTA, CDR2 FQGNSA. The CDR3 reads CASSIGGAGQPQYF. DNA for the CDR3: TGTGCCAGCAGCATAGGGGGCGCAGGACAGCCCCAGTACTTC.

This clonotype was observed at least ten times. The chain uses TRBV2 and TRBJ1-1; the D is unclear. Looked up from germline, CDR1 is SNHLY and CDR2 is FYNNEI. The CDR3 totals 14 residues. V dropped 0 bases and J dropped 4 bases, with 9 bases sitting between them. The CDR3 reads CASSEARGITEAFF. CDR3 DNA sequence: TGTGCCAGCAGTGAAGCTCGGGGTATCACTGAAGCTTTCTTT.

The chain is built from TRBV4-1 and TRBJ1-1; D is possibly TRBD1 (5 bases). The CDR3 has 16 residues. Germline CDR1 MGHRA, CDR2 YSYEKL. V lost 0 bases to trimming and J lost 4 bases, with 15 bases between them. The CDR3, as DNA: TGCGCCAGCAGCCAAGATCGGTGGCAGGGCGGCACTGAAGCTTTCTTT. Its protein product is CASSQDRWQGGTEAFF.

Here the CDR3 DNA reads TGTGCCAACTCTGACACCGGGAAGACCCAGTACTTC. Protein product: CANSDTGKTQYF. This chain uses TRBV2 with TRBJ2-5, with D possibly matching TRBD2 (5 bases). The CDR3 has 12 residues. Germline assignment: CDR1 SNHLY and CDR2 FYNNEI. The V end was cut by 10 bases, the J end by 6 bases, with 15 bases between.

This clonotype turned up a few times. The V and J genes are TRBV25-1 and TRBJ2-6; 8 bases align to TRBD2. CDR3 length: 16 amino acids. J was trimmed by 4 bases and V by 2 bases; bases with no gene match: 4. Germline CDR1 MGHDK, CDR2 SYGVNS. The CDR3 here is CASSELAGSGANVLTF. The DNA of the CDR3 is TGTGCCAGCAGTGAACTAGCGGGCTCCGGGGCCAACGTCCTGACTTTC.

The sample holds many counts of this clonotype. This chain links TRBV5-4 with TRBJ1-1; D possibly corresponds to TRBD1 (6 bases). The CDR3 extends over 12 amino acids. CDR1 is SGHNT and CDR2 is YYREEE in the germline V gene (reference sequence). The V and J ends lost 4 bases and 4 bases respectively, with 8 bases between them. The CDR3 coding sequence is TGTGCCAGCAGCACAGGGAGCACTGAAGCTTTCTTT. It yields the protein CASSTGSTEAFF.

The rearrangement joins TRBV5-1 to TRBJ2-5, with a possible D match to TRBD2 (6 bases). From germline, CDR1 is SGHRS and CDR2 YFSETQ. The ends were cut back, 7 bases at V and 4 bases at J, with 14 bases in the middle. This CDR3 has 13 amino acids. CDR3 in DNA: TGCGCCAGCGGGACGGAGGGGCGAGAGACCCAGTACTTC. Translation: CASGTEGRETQYF. The complete variable domain, with remaining parts taken from reference TRBV5-1 and TRBJ2-5, reads KAGVTQTPRYLIKTRGQQVTLSCSPISGHRSVSWYQQTPGQGLQFLFEYFSETQRNKGNFPGRFSGRQFSNSRSEMNVSTLELGDSALYLCASGTEGRETQYFGPGTRLLVL.